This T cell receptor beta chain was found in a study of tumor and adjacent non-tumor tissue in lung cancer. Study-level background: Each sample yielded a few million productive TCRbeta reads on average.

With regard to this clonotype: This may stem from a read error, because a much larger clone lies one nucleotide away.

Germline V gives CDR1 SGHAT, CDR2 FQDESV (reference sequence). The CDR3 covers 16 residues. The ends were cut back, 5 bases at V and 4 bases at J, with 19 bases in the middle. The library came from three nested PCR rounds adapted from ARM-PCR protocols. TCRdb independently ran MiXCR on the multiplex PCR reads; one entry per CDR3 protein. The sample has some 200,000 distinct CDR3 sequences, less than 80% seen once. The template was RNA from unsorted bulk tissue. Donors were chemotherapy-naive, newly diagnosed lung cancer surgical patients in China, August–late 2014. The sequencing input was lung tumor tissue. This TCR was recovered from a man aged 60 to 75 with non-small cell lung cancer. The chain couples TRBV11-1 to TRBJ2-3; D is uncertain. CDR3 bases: TGTGCCAGCAGCCCCTCCAGCCACGGACGCGCAGATACGCAGTATTTT. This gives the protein CASSPSSHGRADTQYF.